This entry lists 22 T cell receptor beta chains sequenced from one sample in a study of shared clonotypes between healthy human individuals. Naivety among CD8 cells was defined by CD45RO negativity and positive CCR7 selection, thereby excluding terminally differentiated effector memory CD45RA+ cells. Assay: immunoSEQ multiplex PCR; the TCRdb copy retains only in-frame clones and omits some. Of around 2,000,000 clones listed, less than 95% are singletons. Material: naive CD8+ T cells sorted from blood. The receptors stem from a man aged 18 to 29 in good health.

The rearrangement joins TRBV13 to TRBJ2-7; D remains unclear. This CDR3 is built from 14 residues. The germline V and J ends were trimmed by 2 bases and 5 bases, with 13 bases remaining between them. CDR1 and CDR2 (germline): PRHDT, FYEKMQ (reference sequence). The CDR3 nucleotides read TGTGCCAGCAGCTTAAATAGGGCCACTAACGAGCAGTACTTC. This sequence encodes CASSLNRATNEQYF. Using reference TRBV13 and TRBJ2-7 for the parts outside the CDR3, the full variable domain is AAGVIQSPRHLIKEKRETATLKCYPIPRHDTVYWYQQGPGQDPQFLISFYEKMQSDKGSIPDRFSAQQFSDYHSELNMSSLELGDSALYFCASSLNRATNEQYFGPGTRLTVT.

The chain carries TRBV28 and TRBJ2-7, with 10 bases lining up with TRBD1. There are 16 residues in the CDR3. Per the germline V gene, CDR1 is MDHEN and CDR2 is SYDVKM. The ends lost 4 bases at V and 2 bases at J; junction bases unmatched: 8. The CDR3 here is CASSSPGTGDPYEQYF. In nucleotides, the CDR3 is TGTGCCAGCAGTTCGCCGGGGACAGGGGACCCCTACGAGCAGTACTTC.

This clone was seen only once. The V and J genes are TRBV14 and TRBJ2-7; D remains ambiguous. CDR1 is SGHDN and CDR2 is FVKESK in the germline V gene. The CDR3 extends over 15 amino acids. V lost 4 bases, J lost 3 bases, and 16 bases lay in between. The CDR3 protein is CASSLRMGLHYEQYF. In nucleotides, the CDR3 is TGTGCCAGCAGCCTAAGGATGGGTCTTCACTACGAGCAGTACTTC.

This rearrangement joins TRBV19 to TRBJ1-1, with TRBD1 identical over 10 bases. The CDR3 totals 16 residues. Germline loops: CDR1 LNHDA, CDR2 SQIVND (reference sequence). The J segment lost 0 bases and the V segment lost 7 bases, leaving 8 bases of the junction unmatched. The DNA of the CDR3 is TGTGCCAGTACCCCGACAGGGGGCTCTATGAACACTGAAGCTTTCTTT. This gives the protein CASTPTGGSMNTEAFF.

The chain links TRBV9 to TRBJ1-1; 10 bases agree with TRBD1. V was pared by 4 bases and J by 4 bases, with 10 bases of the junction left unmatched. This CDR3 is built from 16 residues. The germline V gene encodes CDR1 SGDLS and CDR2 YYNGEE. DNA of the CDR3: TGTGCCAGCAGCCCTATGGGACAGGGGAAGGGCACTGAAGCTTTCTTT. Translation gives CASSPMGQGKGTEAFF.

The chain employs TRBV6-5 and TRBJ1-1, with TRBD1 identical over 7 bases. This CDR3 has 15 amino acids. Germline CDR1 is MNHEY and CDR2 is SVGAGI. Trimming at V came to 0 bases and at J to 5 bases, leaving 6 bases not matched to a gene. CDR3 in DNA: TGTGCCAGCAGTTACTCCACGACAGGGAAAACTGAAGCTTTCTTT. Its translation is CASSYSTTGKTEAFF.

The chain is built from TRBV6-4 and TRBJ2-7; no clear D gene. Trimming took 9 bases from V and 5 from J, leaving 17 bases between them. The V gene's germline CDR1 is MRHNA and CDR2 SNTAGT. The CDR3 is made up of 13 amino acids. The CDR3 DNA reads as TGTGCCAGAAAGTCGAAAGAACCGGACGAGCAGTACTTC. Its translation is CARKSKEPDEQYF.

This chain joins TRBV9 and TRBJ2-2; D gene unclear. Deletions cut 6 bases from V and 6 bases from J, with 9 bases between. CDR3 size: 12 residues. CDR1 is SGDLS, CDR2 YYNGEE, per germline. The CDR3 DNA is TGTGCCAGCACTAAGGCGGCCGGGGAGCTGTTTTTT. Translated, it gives CASTKAAGELFF.

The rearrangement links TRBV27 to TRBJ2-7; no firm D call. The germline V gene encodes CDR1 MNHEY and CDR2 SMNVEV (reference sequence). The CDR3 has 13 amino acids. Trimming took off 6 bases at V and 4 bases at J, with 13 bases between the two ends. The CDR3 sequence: CASSRRYGYEQYF. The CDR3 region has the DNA TGTGCCAGCAGCCGCAGGTATGGGTACGAGCAGTACTTC.

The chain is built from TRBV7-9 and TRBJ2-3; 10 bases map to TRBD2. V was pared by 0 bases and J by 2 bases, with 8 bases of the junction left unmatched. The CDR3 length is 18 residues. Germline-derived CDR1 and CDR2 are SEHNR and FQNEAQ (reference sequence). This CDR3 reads CASSLAPGLAAHTDTQYF. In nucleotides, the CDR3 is TGTGCCAGCAGCTTAGCTCCCGGACTAGCGGCTCACACAGATACGCAGTATTTT.

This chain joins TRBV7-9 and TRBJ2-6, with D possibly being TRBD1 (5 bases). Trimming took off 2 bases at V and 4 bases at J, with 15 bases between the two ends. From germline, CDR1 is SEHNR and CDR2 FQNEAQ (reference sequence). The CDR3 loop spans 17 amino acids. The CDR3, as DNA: TGTGCCAGCAGCTTACCGGCAGGGCGTCTCGGGGCCAACGTCCTGACTTTC. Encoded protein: CASSLPAGRLGANVLTF.

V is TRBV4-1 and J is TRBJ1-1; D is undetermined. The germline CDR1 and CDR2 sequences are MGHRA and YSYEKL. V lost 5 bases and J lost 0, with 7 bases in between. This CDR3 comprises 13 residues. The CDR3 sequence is CASSWAVNTEAFF. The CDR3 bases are TGCGCCAGCAGCTGGGCGGTGAACACTGAAGCTTTCTTT.

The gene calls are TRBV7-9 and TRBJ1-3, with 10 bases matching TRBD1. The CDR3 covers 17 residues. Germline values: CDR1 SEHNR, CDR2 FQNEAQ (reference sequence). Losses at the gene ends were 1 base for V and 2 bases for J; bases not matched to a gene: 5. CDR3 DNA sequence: TGTGCCAGCAGCTTAGGAATGACAGGGGGCACTGGAAACACCATATATTTT. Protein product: CASSLGMTGGTGNTIYF.

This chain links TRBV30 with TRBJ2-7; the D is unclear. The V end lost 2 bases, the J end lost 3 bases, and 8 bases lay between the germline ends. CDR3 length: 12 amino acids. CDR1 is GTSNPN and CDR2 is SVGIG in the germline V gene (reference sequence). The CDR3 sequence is CAWSPDDYEQYF. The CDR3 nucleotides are TGTGCCTGGAGTCCCGACGACTACGAGCAGTACTTC.

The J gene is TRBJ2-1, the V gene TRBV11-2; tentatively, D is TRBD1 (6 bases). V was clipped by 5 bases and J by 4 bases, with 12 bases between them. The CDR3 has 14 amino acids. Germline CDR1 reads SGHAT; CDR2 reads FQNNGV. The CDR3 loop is CASSPKDSYNEQFF. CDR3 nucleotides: TGTGCCAGCAGCCCTAAGGACAGTTACAATGAGCAGTTCTTC. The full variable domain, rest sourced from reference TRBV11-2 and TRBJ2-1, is EAGVAQSPRYKIIEKRQSVAFWCNPISGHATLYWYQQILGQGPKLLIQFQNNGVVDDSQLPKDRFSAERLKGVDSTLKIQPAKLEDSAVYLCASSPKDSYNEQFFGPGTRLTVL.

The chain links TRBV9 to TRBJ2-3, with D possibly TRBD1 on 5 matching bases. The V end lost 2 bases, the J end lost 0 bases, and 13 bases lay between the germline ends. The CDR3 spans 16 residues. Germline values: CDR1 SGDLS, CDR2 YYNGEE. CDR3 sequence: CASSVTQGASTDTQYF. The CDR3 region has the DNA TGTGCCAGCAGCGTCACCCAGGGCGCTAGCACAGATACGCAGTATTTT. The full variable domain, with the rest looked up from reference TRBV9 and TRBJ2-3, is DSGVTQTPKHLITATGQRVTLRCSPRSGDLSVYWYQQSLDQGLQFLIQYYNGEERAKGNILERFSAQQFPDLHSELNLSSLELGDSALYFCASSVTQGASTDTQYFGPGTRLTVL.

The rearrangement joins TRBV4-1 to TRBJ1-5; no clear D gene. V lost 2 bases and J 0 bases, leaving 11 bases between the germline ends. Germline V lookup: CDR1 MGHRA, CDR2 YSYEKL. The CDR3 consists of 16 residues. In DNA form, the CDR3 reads TGCGCCAGCAGCCAACTCATGGGCGGTAGCAATCAGCCCCAGCATTTT. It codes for CASSQLMGGSNQPQHF.

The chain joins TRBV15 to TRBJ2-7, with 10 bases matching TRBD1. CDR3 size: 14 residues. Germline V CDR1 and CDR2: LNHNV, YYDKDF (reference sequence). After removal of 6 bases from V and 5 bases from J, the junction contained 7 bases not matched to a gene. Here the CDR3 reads CATRGTGEHHEQYF. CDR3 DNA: TGTGCCACCAGAGGGACAGGGGAGCATCACGAGCAGTACTTC.

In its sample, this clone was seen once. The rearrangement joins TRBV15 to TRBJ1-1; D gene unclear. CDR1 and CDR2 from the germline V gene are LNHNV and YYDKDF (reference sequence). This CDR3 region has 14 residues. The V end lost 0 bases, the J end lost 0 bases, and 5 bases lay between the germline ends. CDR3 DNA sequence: TGTGCCACCAGCAGAGAGATCATGAACACTGAAGCTTTCTTT. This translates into CATSREIMNTEAFF.

The CDR3 is CASRLSPNEKLFF. The CDR3 region has the DNA TGTGCCAGCAGATTAAGTCCTAATGAAAAACTGTTTTTT. The V and J genes are TRBV7-9 and TRBJ1-4; D is undetermined. Deletions cut 6 bases from V and 3 bases from J, with 8 bases between. In germline, CDR1 is SEHNR, CDR2 FQNEAQ (reference sequence). The CDR3 length is 13 residues. Together with reference TRBV7-9 and TRBJ1-4, the CDR3 gives the full variable domain: DTGVSQNPRHKITKRGQNVTFRCDPISEHNRLYWYRQTLGQGPEFLTYFQNEAQLEKSRLLSDRFSAERPKGSFSTLEIQRTEQGDSAMYLCASRLSPNEKLFFGSGTQLSVL.

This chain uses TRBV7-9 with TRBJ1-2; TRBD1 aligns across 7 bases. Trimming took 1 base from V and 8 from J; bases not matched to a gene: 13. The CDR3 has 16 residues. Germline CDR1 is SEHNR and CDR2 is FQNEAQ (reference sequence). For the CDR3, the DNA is TGTGCCAGCAGCTTAGGGGACAGTCTTCCCTCGCTAGGCTACACCTTC. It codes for CASSLGDSLPSLGYTF.

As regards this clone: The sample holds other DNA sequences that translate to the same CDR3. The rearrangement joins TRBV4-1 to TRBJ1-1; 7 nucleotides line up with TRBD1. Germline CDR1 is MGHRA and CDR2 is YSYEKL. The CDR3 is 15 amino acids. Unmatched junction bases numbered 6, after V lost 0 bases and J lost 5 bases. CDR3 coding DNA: TGCGCCAGCAGCCAAGAGAGCAGGGGGGATACTGAAGCTTTCTTT. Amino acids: CASSQESRGDTEAFF.